Here is one T cell receptor (beta chain) with its context. Which antigen it targets is not known. No much larger clonotype is one base removed from it; base qualities were not supplied. The germline V and J ends show losses of 5 bases and 7 bases respectively, and no gene match explains 10 bases of the junction. The CDR3 runs 15 amino acids, cysteine and phenylalanine included. The CDR3 DNA has 45 bases and is translated from base 1. Per the germline V gene (reference sequence), SEHNR is the CDR1 and FQNEAQ is the CDR2. The collaborating institutions used their own protocols to collect whole blood in K2EDTA tubes. For TCRbeta analysis, collaborator samples were shipped as frozen whole blood, as isolated PBMCs, or as DNA extracted from either sample type. These data originate in a study of blood T cell repertoires in COVID-19 (dated by TCRdb to 2018 to 2021). For the wider study: Samples covering the acute and convalescent phases of COVID-19 were provided by collaborators in the United States, Italy and Spain. Where available, HLA class I and class II types were obtained from metadata supplied by the sample provider rather than from assay-based typing. A de-identified subject ID, COVID-19 status, age in years and sex were almost always included in the sample metadata. Deeply sampled blood TCRbeta repertoires from subjects exposed to, actively infected with, or recovered from COVID-19 were included in the dataset. The samples were drawn from the first 160 participants of the ongoing ImmuneRACE study and from 950 to 1,500 subjects provided by 6 global collaborators. The prospective study material was composed of cDNA or gDNA derived from T cells, B-cell-depleted T cells, or PBMCs. The repertoires were released in a freely available public database meant as a resource for research on the immune response to SARS-CoV-2.

The study at large found these results: The amount of clinical and demographic metadata varied by source and participant and was provided uncurated.

TCRbeta CDR3 regions were amplified from genomic DNA by means of the immunoSEQ Assay, a bias-controlled multiplex PCR. As for the authors' bioinformatics: The number of nucleated cells in each sample was estimated by amplification of reference gene primers within the assay. Sequence reads were collapsed and filtered to measure the absolute abundance of every unique TCRbeta CDR3 rearrangement. For each sample, productive Simpson clonality was calculated by taking the square root of Simpson's diversity index across productive rearrangements. As stored in TCRdb, this immuneACCESS dataset retains in-frame rearrangements with V and J assigned. A fraction of the clones does not appear; measured against another copy, unresolved V genes explain less than half of the discrepancy, and the remainder lacks a known reason. V and J calls and clone size come straight from that table; D and trimming were deduced from the DNA. This sample is represented by around 64,000 clones; approximately 88% of them were singletons. Of the sample, roughly 18% falls within the top ten clones.

This TCR was recovered from an elderly woman with acute or convalescent COVID-19. Sequencing input: peripheral blood. This chain is built from TRBV7-9 and TRBJ2-3, and 9 junctional nucleotides match TRBD1. The sequenced DNA is TGTGCCAGCAGCCCTACCGGGACAGGGCAACATACGCAGTATTTT. Translated, it gives CASSPTGTGQHTQYF.